This T cell receptor (beta chain) was sequenced in a study of blood T cells in healthy people across ages. Study context: In model experiments, template switching was able to capture about one barcoded beta molecule for every two T cells that were present. Study-level findings and limits: Both higher diversity and more naive CD4+ cells marked long-lived donors when set against aged donors. The study found TCR beta diversity correlated strongly with naive T cell percentage.

The V gene's germline CDR1 is SGHVS and CDR2 FQNEAQ. The CDR3 spans 16 residues. The ends were cut back, 8 bases at V and 2 bases at J, with 21 bases in the middle. For the second PCR, which ran for about 6 to 11 cycles, a sample-barcoded 5' primer and a J-beta primer mix were used. Researchers report that each sample yielded at least 2.5 million CDR3-containing paired-end reads. TCRdb ran MiXCR on the 5' RACE reads and lists one entry per CDR3 protein. This sample has around 1,500,000 distinct CDR3 sequences, with 35% to 45% found just once. Only one count was recorded for this clonotype. Its antigen is undetermined.

This sequence joins TRBV7-8 and TRBJ1-1, with D hard to call. The receptor was isolated from a woman under 30 in good health. Input material: blood. The CDR3 is CASGGRLGSVNTEAFF. The DNA of the CDR3 is TGTGCCAGCGGCGGACGCTTGGGCAGCGTCAACACTGAAGCTTTCTTT. Full variable domain (remainder filled in from reference TRBV7-8 and TRBJ1-1): GAGVSQSPRYKVAKRGQDVALRCDPISGHVSLFWYQQALGQGPEFLTYFQNEAQLDKSGLPSDRFFAERPEGSVSTLKIQRTQQEDSAVYLCASGGRLGSVNTEAFFGQGTRLTVV.